This T cell receptor beta chain was retrieved from a study of T and B cells in COVID-19 patients. V lost 4 bases to trimming and J lost 4 bases, with 17 bases between them. The CDR3 is 15 residues long. Germline values: CDR1 SGHRS, CDR2 YFSETQ. Each TRB amplification used 250-500 ng of genomic DNA from blood. BIOMED2 TRB-A/B primer pools were used in multiplex TRB PCR. Each CDR3 protein gets one entry after TCRdb re-called the multiplex PCR reads with MiXCR. The repertoire holds 5,000 to 6,500 distinct CDR3 sequences, with 25% to 30% as singletons. The specimen sequenced was blood. The gene calls are TRBV5-1 and TRBJ1-2, with a tentative D call TRBD1 (5 bases). The TCR comes from a human donor with active COVID-19. The donor label of this sample is uncertain. CDR3 sequence reads: CASSDPGTGPYGYTF. The DNA for the CDR3 is TGCGCCAGCAGCGACCCCGGGACCGGGCCCTATGGCTACACCTTC.